The rows below give T cell receptor beta chains drawn from one sample of a study of brain metastases from non-small cell lung cancer. Clones were read by immunoSEQ multiplex PCR, and TCRdb kept only the in-frame ones, dropping some. The table shows 1,200 or so clones, with 85% occurring only once. Sequencing used tissue from a brain metastasis. These receptors all come from a donor at least 40 years old with non-small cell lung cancer. Both conserved end residues are part of each CDR3. A D gene is named only where the DNA matches it firmly. Where a row states a size, it is once, few, many or the class of an expanded clone; other rows omit it.

>-|-|TRBJ2-7|13|TRBV15
TGTGCCACCAGCTCAAAGTTGGAGCGCGAGCAGTACTTC
CATSSKLEREQYF
>-|-|TRBJ1-1|15|TRBV5-8
TGTGCCAGCAGCCTTTTAAGGGGGGGGAACACTGAAGCTTTCTTT
CASSLLRGGNTEAFF
>-|-|TRBJ2-7|13|TRBV30
TGTGCCTGGAGTTCCTTTGGGGTAAGGGAGCAGTACTTC
CAWSSFGVREQYF
>-|-|TRBJ1-1|12|TRBV3-1/TRBV3-2
TGTGCCAGCACCCTAAACGTCCGTGAAGCTTTCTTT
CASTLNVREAFF
>-|-|TRBJ2-5|15|TRBV6-5
TGTGCCAGCAGTTACTCGTACCAGCGGCAAGAGACCCAGTACTTC
CASSYSYQRQETQYF
>-|-|TRBJ2-5|14|TRBV6-5
TGTGCCAGCAGTCCGGGACACAAACAAGAGACCCAGTACTTC
CASSPGHKQETQYF
>-|TRBD1|TRBJ2-2|15|TRBV28
TGTGCCAGCAGTTTAAGGACAGGGAACACCGGGGAGCTGTTTTTT
CASSLRTGNTGELFF
>-|-|TRBJ2-1|14|TRBV5-4
TGTGCCAGCAGCTTGGGCGGGTCTTCTAATGAGCAGTTCTTC
CASSLGGSSNEQFF
>few|TRBD1|TRBJ2-4|14|TRBV2
TGTGCCAGCAAGGGACAGGTTCGGGGTGGCATTCAGTACTTC
CASKGQVRGGIQYF
>-|-|TRBJ2-3|14|TRBV9
TGTGCCAGCAGCGTTGGGGGGGCATCAGATACGCAGTATTTT
CASSVGGASDTQYF
>few|-|TRBJ2-1|11|TRBV7-9
TGTGCCAGCAGCGGAGGGGATGAGCAGTTCTTC
CASSGGDEQFF
>-|-|TRBJ2-5|15|TRBV5-3
TGTGCCAGAAGCTTGGACGGGAGAAATGTGGAGACCCAGTACTTC
CARSLDGRNVETQYF
>-|-|TRBJ2-1|11|TRBV7-3
TGTGCCAGCAGCTTGCTGAGAGAGCAGTTCTTC
CASSLLREQFF
>-|-|TRBJ2-5|17|TRBV11-1
TGTGCCAGCAGCTTAGCGTGGGGCACAGTGTCCCAAGAGACCCAGTACTTC
CASSLAWGTVSQETQYF
>once|TRBD1|TRBJ1-1|16|TRBV29-1
TGCAGCATTGAAGGAGCGGGAGAAACAGGGGTCACTGAAGCTTTCTTT
CSIEGAGETGVTEAFF
>once|-|TRBJ2-1|14|TRBV19
TGTGCCAGTAGTATAAGGAACACACACAATGAGCAGTTCTTC
CASSIRNTHNEQFF
>-|-|TRBJ1-4|16|TRBV4-2
TGTGCCAGCAGCCAAGATCTCCAGGGCTTTAATGAAAAACTGTTTTTT
CASSQDLQGFNEKLFF
>-|-|TRBJ2-5|11|TRBV3-1/TRBV3-2
TGTGCCAGCAGCCCGGGGGAGACCCAGTACTTC
CASSPGETQYF
>-|TRBD1|TRBJ1-2|13|TRBV30
TGTGCCTGGAGGAATACAGGGGTCTATGGCTACACCTTC
CAWRNTGVYGYTF
>-|-|TRBJ2-5|11|TRBV3-1/TRBV3-2
TGTGCCAGCAGCCTTGGGGGGACCCAGTACTTC
CASSLGGTQYF
>-|-|TRBJ1-4|14|TRBV7-8
TGTGCCAGCAGCTTACTTGGGGGGGGAGAAAAACTGTTTTTT
CASSLLGGGEKLFF
>-|-|TRBJ2-5|13|TRBV6-5
TGTGCCAGCAGCCGACTAGTGGGGGAGACCCAGTACTTC
CASSRLVGETQYF
>-|-|TRBJ1-1|12|TRBV7-9
TGTGCCAGCAGCCACGAGACGACTGAAGCTTTCTTT
CASSHETTEAFF
>-|TRBD1|TRBJ1-2|13|TRBV18
TGTGCCAGCTCACTCGGGACAGGTCGTGGCTACACCTTC
CASSLGTGRGYTF
>-|-|TRBJ1-5|12|TRBV6-2/TRBV6-3
TGTGCCAGCAGTTACCATCCCCAGCCCCAGCATTTT
CASSYHPQPQHF
>once|-|TRBJ2-7|14|TRBV28
TGTGCCAGCAGTCTCTACTCCGACGGCTACGAGCAGTACTTC
CASSLYSDGYEQYF
>-|TRBD2|TRBJ2-1|14|TRBV14
TGTGCCAGCAGCCAGGCTAGCGGGAGCGATGAGCAGTTCTTC
CASSQASGSDEQFF
>-|-|TRBJ2-6|13|TRBV19
TGTGCCAGTAGTACGACTGGGGCCAACGTCCTGACTTTC
CASSTTGANVLTF
>few|-|TRBJ1-1|10|TRBV29-1
TGCAGCGCTGGTTCAAATGGGGCTTTCTTT
CSAGSNGAFF
>-|-|TRBJ2-5|18|TRBV21-1
TGTGCCAGCAGCGCCTGCCCGTTTGGGACTAGCGGGAGAAAGACCCAGTACTTC
CASSACPFGTSGRKTQYF
>-|-|TRBJ2-7|12|TRBV6-5
TGTGCCAGCAGTCCAGAGTCCTACGAGCAGTACTTC
CASSPESYEQYF